Below, 7 T cell receptor beta chains from the same sample are listed, as sequenced in a study of cytomegalovirus exposure and HLA in healthy donors. TCRdb's copy holds only in-frame clones and misses some; the assay was immunoSEQ multiplex PCR. The data hold under 250,000 clones, with about 93% observed a single time. The material sequenced was PBMCs. The receptors here all came from a woman aged 18-30 years in good health and CMV-seronegative.

The V and J genes are TRBV9 and TRBJ2-3; 8 nucleotides agree with TRBD2. From germline, CDR1 is SGDLS and CDR2 YYNGEE. Unmatched junction bases numbered 13, after V lost 4 bases and J lost 0 bases. The CDR3 consists of 18 residues. The CDR3 DNA follows: TGTGCCAGCAGCCCACCGAGGGTTATAGCGGGGAGCACAGATACGCAGTATTTT. Its translation: CASSPPRVIAGSTDTQYF.

The chain combines TRBV5-1 with TRBJ2-7; D is unclear. The CDR3 has 11 residues. In germline, CDR1 is SGHRS, CDR2 YFSETQ. V dropped 1 base and J dropped 6 bases, with 5 bases sitting between them. CDR3 sequence (DNA): TGCGCCAGCAGCTTGAGCTCCGAGCAGTACTTC. Protein product: CASSLSSEQYF.

V is TRBV28 and J is TRBJ1-2; no clear D. From germline, CDR1 is MDHEN and CDR2 SYDVKM. The CDR3 covers 13 residues. The V end lost 1 base, the J end lost 6 bases, and 9 bases lay between the germline ends. The CDR3 nucleotides are TGTGCCAGCAGTTTATTAAGCATCAATGGCTACACCTTC. It encodes CASSLLSINGYTF.

This chain uses TRBV28 with TRBJ1-2; possible D gene TRBD1, 5 bases. V was shortened by 5 bases and J by 7 bases, with 11 bases between the two germline ends. This CDR3 is 12 amino acids long. Looked up from germline, CDR1 is MDHEN and CDR2 is SYDVKM. The CDR3 DNA reads as TGTGCCAGCAGTCCCCCTAGGGGTGGCTACACCTTC. It codes for CASSPPRGGYTF.

The chain employs TRBV6-1 and TRBJ1-5; 7 bases fit TRBD1. The junction had 13 bases not matched to a gene; V was cut back by 6 bases and J by 8 bases. CDR1 is MNHNS, CDR2 SASEGT, per germline. The CDR3 is made up of 15 amino acids. CDR3 sequence reads: CASSEGITRGEPQHF. CDR3 bases: TGTGCCAGCAGCGAGGGGATAACCAGGGGGGAGCCCCAGCATTTT.

V usage is TRBV10-3 and J usage is TRBJ1-1; 10 bases map to TRBD1. The CDR3 extends over 14 amino acids. Germline loops: CDR1 ENHRY, CDR2 SYGVKD. The J segment lost 0 bases and the V segment lost 8 bases, leaving 3 bases of the junction unmatched. CDR3 loop: CAIGTGAMNTEAFF. Written as DNA, the CDR3 is TGTGCCATCGGGACAGGGGCAATGAACACTGAAGCTTTCTTT.

The chain employs TRBV29-1 and TRBJ1-1; no clear D gene. The germline V gene encodes CDR1 SQVTM and CDR2 ANQGSEA. The V and J ends lost 5 bases and 1 base respectively, with 8 bases between them. The CDR3 is 12 residues long. The CDR3: CSVTRENTEAFF. CDR3 sequence (DNA): TGCAGCGTTACCCGGGAGAACACTGAAGCTTTCTTT.